The 19 T cell receptor beta chains below all came from one sample that was sequenced in a study of CD8+CD57+ T cells in acquired aplastic anemia. The template for TCR beta VDJ and CDR3 sequence profiling was genomic DNA. Using its own MiXCR run on the reads, TCRdb lists one record per CDR3 protein. The data hold under 200,000 distinct CDR3 sequences, with around 65% observed a single time. What was sequenced was sorted CD4+, CD8+, or CD8+CD57+ T cells (not recorded which) from PBMCs. The receptors were sampled from a human donor with severe aplastic anemia or a healthy control (not recorded which).

This chain joins TRBV15 and TRBJ1-2, with a weak D call TRBD1 (5 bases). CDR3 length: 14 residues. From germline, CDR1 is LNHNV and CDR2 YYDKDF (reference sequence). The V gene lost 0 bases and the J gene lost 8 bases, with 13 bases spanning the gap. The CDR3 nucleotides read TGTGCCACCAGCAGAGATCAGGGCATGGACGGCTACACCTTC. It translates to CATSRDQGMDGYTF.

This clonotype was found once. This chain joins TRBV7-2 and TRBJ1-6, with TRBD1 as a possible D gene (5 bases). The V and J ends lost 6 bases and 9 bases respectively, with 15 bases between them. This CDR3 comprises 14 residues. Germline loops: CDR1 SGHTA, CDR2 FQGNSA. The CDR3 here is CASRLRGPSSPLHF. CDR3 DNA sequence: TGTGCCAGCAGACTGAGGGGCCCTAGTTCACCCCTCCACTTT.

In DNA form, the CDR3 reads TGTGCCAGCAGTGAAGTGGGCTACACCTTC. Encoded protein: CASSEVGYTF. The chain has TRBV2 and TRBJ1-2, with D uncertain. The V gene lost 1 base and the J gene lost 8 bases, with 2 bases spanning the gap. The CDR3 is made up of 10 amino acids. Germline loops: CDR1 SNHLY, CDR2 FYNNEI.

This chain connects TRBV2 to TRBJ1-1, with D unclear. Between the trimmed V and J ends, which lost 2 bases and 1 base, there was a span of 14 bases. Germline V CDR1 and CDR2: SNHLY, FYNNEI. The CDR3 runs to 16 residues. For the CDR3, the DNA is TGTGCCAGCAGTGAACCCATTCGACGGCAGAACACTGAAGCTTTCTTT. This translates into CASSEPIRRQNTEAFF. Combining the CDR3 with reference TRBV2 and TRBJ1-1 gives the whole variable domain EPEVTQTPSHQVTQMGQEVILRCVPISNHLYFYWYRQILGQKVEFLVSFYNNEISEKSEIFDDQFSVERPDGSNFTLKIRSTKLEDSAMYFCASSEPIRRQNTEAFFGQGTRLTVV.

This clonotype was counted a single time. The chain combines TRBV6-6 with TRBJ2-7, with 9 bases identical to TRBD1. The germline CDR1 and CDR2 sequences are MNHNY and SVGAGI (reference sequence). CDR3 length: 12 amino acids. Trimming removed 6 bases from V and 5 bases from J; junction bases left unmatched: 2. The CDR3 nucleotides read TGTGCCAGCAGCCACAGGGGGCACGAGCAGTACTTC. Translated: CASSHRGHEQYF.

This clonotype was picked up a small number of times. The chain has TRBV6-4 and TRBJ1-1; D is possibly TRBD1 (6 bases). V gave up 6 bases and J gave up 0 bases, with 17 bases separating them. Looked up from germline, CDR1 is MRHNA and CDR2 is SNTAGT. There are 16 residues in the CDR3. The CDR3 here is CASSPGGANMNTEAFF. The CDR3 DNA is TGTGCCAGCAGCCCTGGGGGGGCCAACATGAACACTGAAGCTTTCTTT.

The table lists this clonotype with many counts. The genes are TRBV7-9 and TRBJ2-1; TRBD2 matches at 13 bases. V dropped 5 bases and J dropped 4; count of bases not matched to a gene: 5. CDR1 and CDR2 (germline): SEHNR, FQNEAQ (reference sequence). This CDR3 is built from 16 residues. Here the CDR3 DNA reads TGTGCCAGCAGCCGGACTAGCGGGGGAATTTACAATGAGCAGTTCTTC. This translates into CASSRTSGGIYNEQFF.

This clonotype was picked up a small number of times. The gene calls are TRBV2 and TRBJ1-6; 10 bases fit TRBD1. The germline CDR1 and CDR2 sequences are SNHLY and FYNNEI. V lost 4 bases and J lost 7; bases outside the gene matches: 4. The CDR3 consists of 15 residues. This chain's CDR3 is CASSALGQGNSPLHF. CDR3 nucleotides: TGTGCCAGCAGTGCGTTGGGACAGGGGAATTCACCCCTCCACTTT.

This rearrangement joins TRBV2 to TRBJ2-3, with D uncertain. The V and J ends lost 7 bases and 4 bases respectively, with 6 bases between them. This CDR3 is built from 11 residues. Per germline, CDR1 SNHLY and CDR2 FYNNEI. CDR3 nucleotide sequence: TGTGCCAGCACAACGTCAGATACGCAGTATTTT. This sequence encodes CASTTSDTQYF.

The CDR3 nucleotides are TGTGCCAGCAGTTTTTGGGGGGCCTACGAGCAGTACTTC. As protein: CASSFWGAYEQYF. V is TRBV12-3 or TRBV12-4 and J is TRBJ2-7; D is possibly TRBD2 (6 bases). Trimming left V 3 bases short and J 2 bases short, with 8 bases between. This CDR3 is built from 13 residues.

The chain recombines TRBV19 with TRBJ1-2, with D possibly TRBD1 on 6 matching bases. This CDR3 region has 15 residues. Trimming pared 1 base from V and 2 bases from J, leaving 11 bases between. In germline, CDR1 is LNHDA, CDR2 SQIVND (reference sequence). The CDR3 protein is CASSIARGANYGYTF. Here the CDR3 DNA reads TGTGCCAGTAGTATAGCGCGGGGGGCGAACTATGGCTACACCTTC.

This clonotype was seen many times. Since a much larger clone is just one base distant, this may be a read error. The chain combines TRBV10-3 with TRBJ1-2; a possible D gene is TRBD1 (5 bases). Germline assignment: CDR1 ENHRY and CDR2 SYGVKD. This CDR3 is 16 amino acids long. DNA for the CDR3: TGTGCCATCCGAGAGCCAGGCCACGAGGGGTATTATGGCCACACCTTC. This encodes CAIREPGHEGYYGHTF.

The V gene is TRBV9, the J gene TRBJ2-5; 9 nucleotides line up with TRBD1. This CDR3 has 16 amino acids. The ends lost 3 bases at V and 2 bases at J; junction bases unmatched: 8. CDR1 and CDR2 (germline): SGDLS, YYNGEE. Here the CDR3 DNA reads TGTGCCAGCAGCGCCTGGGACAGGGTAGGGCAAGAGACCCAGTACTTC. Amino acids: CASSAWDRVGQETQYF.

This clonotype was seen repeatedly, ten times or more. CDR3 bases: TGTGCCTCCTGGGACAGGGGGCCCAATGAGCAGTTCTTC. It translates to CASWDRGPNEQFF. The chain carries TRBV19 and TRBJ2-1; 12 nucleotides agree with TRBD1. With 11 bases clipped from V and 6 bases from J, the junction kept 5 bases outside the gene matches. Germline V gene sequence: CDR1 LNHDA, CDR2 SQIVND (reference sequence). CDR3 length: 13 amino acids.

The chain carries TRBV7-2 and TRBJ1-2; 7 nucleotides agree with TRBD1. This CDR3 contains 13 residues. CDR1 SGHTA and CDR2 FQGNSA come from the germline V gene. The V segment lost 5 bases and the J segment 4 bases; nucleotides outside the gene matches: 4. CDR3 region: CASSTQGTYGYTF. In DNA, the CDR3 is TGTGCCAGCAGCACACAGGGGACCTATGGCTACACCTTC.

The chain links TRBV27 to TRBJ1-2; 9 bases fit TRBD1. Germline CDR1 reads MNHEY; CDR2 reads SMNVEV (reference sequence). V gave up 5 bases and J gave up 5 bases; unmatched junction bases: 18. This CDR3 has 18 residues. CDR3 sequence reads: CASSESGTGTLFTYGYTF. The CDR3 nucleotides read TGTGCCAGCAGTGAGTCCGGGACAGGGACCCTCTTCACGTATGGCTACACCTTC.

Note on this clonotype: Its ends do not fully match the called genes, so a read error is possible. The chain couples TRBV10-3 to TRBJ1-1, with D perhaps matching TRBD1 (6 bases). Germline CDR1 ENHRY, CDR2 SYGVKD. The CDR3 extends over 16 amino acids. CDR3 DNA: TGTGCCGTCAGCCCACAAATGGGACAACCGAACACTGAAGCTTTCTTT. Encoded protein: CAVSPQMGQPNTEAFF.

The chain has TRBV20-1 and TRBJ2-5; D gene unclear. This CDR3 is built from 14 residues. Per the germline V gene, CDR1 is DFQATT and CDR2 is SNEGSKA (reference sequence). The V gene lost 3 bases and the J gene lost 2 bases, with 13 bases spanning the gap. The CDR3 protein is CSASGSGQQETQYF. The CDR3 nucleotides are TGCAGTGCTAGTGGGTCAGGCCAACAAGAGACCCAGTACTTC.

The sample holds a few counts of this clonotype. This rearrangement joins TRBV29-1 to TRBJ1-5; a possible D gene is TRBD1 (6 bases). V lost 4 bases to trimming and J lost 7 bases, with 14 bases between them. Looked up from germline, CDR1 is SQVTM and CDR2 is ANQGSEA. The CDR3 runs to 13 residues. CDR3 DNA: TGCAGCGTTGCCGCAGGGGTGGGGCAGCCCCAGCATTTT. Translation: CSVAAGVGQPQHF. Full variable domain (missing parts from reference TRBV29-1 and TRBJ1-5): SAVISQKPSRDICQRGTSLTIQCQVDSQVTMMFWYRQQPGQSLTLIATANQGSEATYESGFVIDKFPISRPNLTFSTLTVSNMSPEDSSIYLCSVAAGVGQPQHFGDGTRLSIL.